A selection of T cell receptor beta chains follows, all from one sample in a study of STAT3 mutations in large granular lymphocyte leukemia. Clones were read by immunoSEQ multiplex PCR, and TCRdb kept only the in-frame ones, dropping some. This table holds some 30,000 clones, more than 60% found once. The sample taken for sequencing was peripheral blood mononuclear cells. Source of these receptors: a woman aged 45 to 65 with T-cell large granular lymphocyte leukemia. Some clones in this sample may be carry-over from other donors' samples. Each CDR3 is given with its conserved first and last residue. D genes are given only for firm matches. Part of the rows lack a size; the others show once, few, many or a class for expanded clones.

d_gene,v_gene,abundance,j_gene,CDR3aa,CDR3nt
NA,TRBV5-1,once,TRBJ2-7,CASSLGGAGYEQYF,TGCGCCAGCAGCTTGGGCGGGGCCGGCTACGAGCAGTACTTC
NA,TRBV6-6,NA,TRBJ1-5,CASSSSNSNQPQHF,TGTGCCAGCAGTTCCAGCAATAGCAATCAGCCCCAGCATTTT
NA,TRBV30,NA,TRBJ1-4,CAWSVWAASGEKLFF,TGTGCCTGGAGTGTCTGGGCAGCGTCCGGCGAAAAACTGTTTTTT
TRBD2,TRBV4-1,NA,TRBJ2-1,CASSRTSGYNEQFF,TGCGCCAGCAGCCGGACTAGCGGGTACAATGAGCAGTTCTTC
NA,TRBV28,NA,TRBJ1-2,CASSIGSVLGGYTF,TGTGCCAGCAGTATCGGGTCGGTACTAGGGGGCTACACCTTC
TRBD2,TRBV27,NA,TRBJ2-7,CASSKKGTTSYEQYF,TGTGCCAGCAGCAAAAAGGGGACTACCTCCTACGAGCAGTACTTC
NA,TRBV9,NA,TRBJ1-1,CASSVVQIPDGEAFF,TGTGCCAGCAGCGTAGTGCAGATACCTGATGGTGAAGCTTTCTTT
TRBD2,TRBV28,medium-sized,TRBJ2-2,CASSLTSGGTGELFF,TGTGCCAGCAGTTTAACTAGCGGGGGCACCGGGGAGCTGTTTTTT
NA,TRBV11-3,NA,TRBJ2-7,CASSSLGREQYF,TGTGCCAGCAGCTCCCTAGGGCGCGAGCAGTACTTC
NA,TRBV29-1,NA,TRBJ2-1,CSVEGRAYNEQFF,TGCAGCGTTGAGGGCAGGGCTTACAATGAGCAGTTCTTC
TRBD1,TRBV4-3,NA,TRBJ1-1,CASSPTRQGASPEAFF,TGCGCCAGCAGCCCGACCAGGCAGGGGGCTAGTCCTGAAGCTTTCTTT
NA,TRBV15,NA,TRBJ2-3,CATSRDRALAPDTQYF,TGTGCCACCAGCAGAGATCGAGCGCTAGCGCCAGATACGCAGTATTTT
NA,TRBV6-5,NA,TRBJ1-2,CASKRRVEAHGYTF,TGTGCCAGCAAAAGAAGGGTAGAAGCGCATGGCTACACCTTC
TRBD1,TRBV28,NA,TRBJ2-7,CASSDPGTGWNEQYF,TGTGCCAGCAGTGACCCCGGGACAGGGTGGAACGAGCAGTACTTC
NA,TRBV5-1,NA,TRBJ2-1,CASSLVKASEQFF,TGCGCCAGCAGCTTGGTGAAAGCGAGTGAGCAGTTCTTC
NA,TRBV7-2,NA,TRBJ1-4,CASSLGAARPNEKLFF,TGTGCCAGCAGCTTAGGCGCAGCCAGACCTAATGAAAAACTGTTTTTT
TRBD1,TRBV6-5,once,TRBJ2-5,CASSYPTGGGEETQYF,TGTGCCAGCAGTTATCCGACAGGGGGTGGGGAAGAGACCCAGTACTTC
NA,TRBV5-3,NA,TRBJ2-2,CARSLGGTGELFF,TGTGCCAGAAGCTTGGGGGGAACCGGGGAGCTGTTTTTT
TRBD1,TRBV9,NA,TRBJ1-2,CASSTGQGAEGYTF,TGTGCCAGCAGCACGGGACAGGGGGCTGAAGGCTACACCTTC
NA,TRBV25-1,NA,TRBJ1-1,CASSGWGQWTEAFF,TGTGCCAGCAGTGGTTGGGGGCAGTGGACTGAAGCTTTCTTT
NA,TRBV9,NA,TRBJ1-5,CASSPVSGFKNQPQHF,TGTGCCAGCAGCCCGGTAAGCGGGTTTAAGAATCAGCCCCAGCATTTT
TRBD1,TRBV28,NA,TRBJ1-5,CASSPLDRAVQPQHF,TGTGCCAGCAGTCCCCTGGACAGGGCGGTGCAGCCCCAGCATTTT
TRBD2,TRBV5-4,NA,TRBJ2-1,CASSLRTSVSYNEQFF,TGTGCCAGCAGCCTGCGGACTAGCGTCTCCTACAATGAGCAGTTCTTC
TRBD2,TRBV4-2,NA,TRBJ2-5,CASSIQGLAETQYF,TGTGCCAGCAGCATCCAGGGACTAGCGGAGACCCAGTACTTC
TRBD1,TRBV29-1,once,TRBJ2-4,CSAETGGRIQYF,TGCAGCGCCGAGACAGGGGGGCGCATTCAGTACTTC
TRBD1,TRBV7-2,NA,TRBJ2-7,CASSPDRAYEQYF,TGTGCCAGCAGCCCCGACAGGGCCTACGAGCAGTACTTC
TRBD1,TRBV28,NA,TRBJ2-7,CASSFGGRGNEQYF,TGTGCCAGCAGTTTTGGGGGCAGGGGGAATGAGCAGTACTTC
TRBD1,TRBV6-6,few,TRBJ1-5,CASNHRGLWHF,TGTGCCAGCAACCACAGGGGATTATGGCATTTT
NA,TRBV5-6,NA,TRBJ2-2,CASSGSLTGELFF,TGTGCCAGCAGCGGGTCGCTCACCGGGGAGCTGTTTTTT
TRBD1,TRBV29-1,NA,TRBJ2-1,CSVGGTAYNEQFF,TGCAGCGTTGGGGGGACAGCCTACAATGAGCAGTTCTTC
TRBD2,TRBV5-1,NA,TRBJ2-3,CASSLATSGSPTDTQYF,TGCGCCAGCAGCTTGGCTACTAGCGGGAGCCCCACAGATACGCAGTATTTT
TRBD1,TRBV5-4,NA,TRBJ2-2,CASSLTGQGFTGELFF,TGTGCCAGCAGCTTGACGGGACAGGGCTTCACCGGGGAGCTGTTTTTT
NA,TRBV27,NA,TRBJ1-2,CASSRSGTALRGYGYTF,TGTGCCAGCAGTCGGTCTGGGACTGCCCTTAGGGGGTATGGCTACACCTTC
NA,TRBV5-1,NA,TRBJ1-2,CASSLGVRGNYGYTF,TGCGCCAGCAGCCTAGGGGTACGCGGTAACTATGGCTACACCTTC
NA,TRBV7-2,NA,TRBJ2-1,CASSLARGSPEQFF,TGTGCCAGCAGCTTAGCAAGGGGATCCCCTGAGCAGTTCTTC
TRBD1,TRBV6-5,NA,TRBJ1-2,CASSYSTGRRDGYTF,TGTGCCAGCAGTTACTCGACAGGGAGAAGAGATGGCTACACCTTC
TRBD1,TRBV6-6,NA,TRBJ1-2,CASRRGTGAHGYTF,TGTGCCAGCAGGCGCGGGACAGGGGCCCATGGCTACACCTTC
TRBD1,TRBV12-5,NA,TRBJ2-7,CASEERDRSSSYEQYF,TGTGCTAGTGAGGAACGGGACAGAAGCTCATCCTACGAGCAGTACTTC
NA,TRBV6-6,NA,TRBJ2-1,CASSYYSYNEQFF,TGTGCCAGCAGTTACTACAGTTACAATGAGCAGTTCTTC
TRBD1,TRBV19,NA,TRBJ2-7,CASSKDRGAYEQYF,TGTGCCAGTAGTAAGGACAGGGGGGCCTACGAGCAGTACTTC
NA,TRBV11-3,NA,TRBJ2-3,CASSYLRAVITDTQYF,TGTGCCAGCAGCTACCTCCGGGCAGTTATTACAGATACGCAGTATTTT
NA,TRBV7-9,NA,TRBJ1-1,CASSFFGAFEAFF,TGTGCCAGCAGCTTTTTTGGGGCCTTTGAAGCTTTCTTT
TRBD1,TRBV19,NA,TRBJ1-1,CASRRPGGTEAFF,TGTGCCAGTAGGAGACCAGGGGGCACTGAAGCTTTCTTT
NA,TRBV11-2,NA,TRBJ1-1,CASSLAGLGTEAFF,TGTGCCAGCAGCTTAGCGGGGCTCGGCACTGAAGCTTTCTTT
TRBD2,TRBV11-2,NA,TRBJ2-7,CASSFWTSGSYEQYF,TGTGCCAGCAGCTTTTGGACTAGCGGGAGCTACGAGCAGTACTTC
NA,TRBV5-1,NA,TRBJ1-2,CASSLDPGPYGYTF,TGCGCCAGCAGCTTGGATCCAGGCCCCTATGGCTACACCTTC
TRBD1,TRBV10-3,NA,TRBJ1-1,CAIRGARGSAEAFF,TGTGCCATCAGGGGAGCCAGGGGGTCCGCTGAAGCTTTCTTT
NA,TRBV27,NA,TRBJ2-6,CASSPGQFSGANVLTF,TGTGCCAGCAGTCCCGGACAGTTCTCTGGGGCCAACGTCCTGACTTTC
TRBD1,TRBV7-9,once,TRBJ1-2,CASSLAGTGRYYGYTF,TGTGCCAGCAGCTTAGCCGGGACAGGGAGGTACTATGGCTACACCTTC
NA,TRBV5-1,few,TRBJ2-6,CASSLTGIISGANVLTF,TGCGCCAGCAGCCTAACCGGGATTATCTCTGGGGCCAACGTCCTGACTTTC
NA,TRBV5-1,NA,TRBJ1-3,CASSSSRSSGNTIYF,TGCGCCAGCAGCTCCTCCCGGTCCTCTGGAAACACCATATATTTT
NA,TRBV18,NA,TRBJ2-1,CASSPRAGSSYNEQFF,TGTGCCAGCTCACCACGGGCGGGAAGCTCCTACAATGAGCAGTTCTTC
TRBD1,TRBV27,NA,TRBJ1-2,CASKEQGNGYTF,TGTGCCAGCAAAGAACAGGGGAATGGCTACACCTTC
TRBD2,TRBV30,NA,TRBJ2-1,CAWKVSGGPNNEQFF,TGTGCCTGGAAGGTCAGCGGGGGGCCGAACAATGAGCAGTTCTTC
NA,TRBV7-9,NA,TRBJ1-2,CASSSGVVGSNYGYTF,TGTGCCAGCAGCTCGGGGGTGGTAGGGAGCAACTATGGCTACACCTTC